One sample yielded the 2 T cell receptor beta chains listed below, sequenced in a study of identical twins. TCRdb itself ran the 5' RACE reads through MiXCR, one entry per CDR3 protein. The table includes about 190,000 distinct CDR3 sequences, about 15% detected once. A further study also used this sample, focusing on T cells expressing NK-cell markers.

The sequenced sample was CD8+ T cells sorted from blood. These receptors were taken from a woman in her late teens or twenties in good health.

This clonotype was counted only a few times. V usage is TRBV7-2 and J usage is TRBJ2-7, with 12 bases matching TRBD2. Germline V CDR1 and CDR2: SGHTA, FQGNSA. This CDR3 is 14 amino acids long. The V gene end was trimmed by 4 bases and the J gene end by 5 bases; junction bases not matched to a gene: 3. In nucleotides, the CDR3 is TGTGCCAGCAGCTCATGGACTAGCGGGGACGAGCAGTACTTC. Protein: CASSSWTSGDEQYF.

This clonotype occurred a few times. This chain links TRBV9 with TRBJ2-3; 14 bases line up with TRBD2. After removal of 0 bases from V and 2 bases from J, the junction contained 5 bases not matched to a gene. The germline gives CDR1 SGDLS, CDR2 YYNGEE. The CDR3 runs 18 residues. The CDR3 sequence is CASSVGLAGGMLTDTQYF. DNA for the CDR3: TGTGCCAGCAGCGTAGGACTAGCGGGAGGGATGCTCACAGATACGCAGTATTTT.